The 17 T cell receptor beta chains below come from one sample, sequenced in a study of blood T cell repertoires in COVID-19. This table comes from immunoSEQ multiplex PCR, and its TCRdb copy is limited to in-frame clones, with some not included. There are approximately 150,000 clones in the sample; about 87% occur only once, and 10% to 12% lies in the top ten. Material: PBMCs or T cells enriched from blood (not recorded which). Every receptor here comes from a man aged 60 to 69 who had recovered from COVID-19.

The genes are TRBV5-1 and TRBJ1-4, with 9 bases identical to TRBD1. The junction had 1 base not matched to a gene; V was cut back by 2 bases and J by 5 bases. The germline V gene has CDR1 SGHRS and CDR2 YFSETQ. The CDR3 runs 14 residues. CDR3 nucleotides: TGCGCCAGCAGCTTTGGGACAGGGAATGAAAAACTGTTTTTT. It specifies CASSFGTGNEKLFF.

Regarding this clone: The same CDR3 can be traced to other DNA sequences in this sample. The chain recombines TRBV28 with TRBJ2-7, with D unclear. The V gene's germline CDR1 is MDHEN and CDR2 SYDVKM. V was shortened by 6 bases and J by 0 bases, with 6 bases between the two germline ends. The CDR3 spans 12 residues. CDR3 protein: CASSLLSYEQYF. The CDR3 DNA is TGTGCCAGCAGCTTACTCTCCTACGAGCAGTACTTC.

The V call is TRBV28, the J call TRBJ2-7; 9 bases are a match to TRBD1. Germline V gene sequence: CDR1 MDHEN, CDR2 SYDVKM. The CDR3 covers 13 residues. The ends lost 6 bases at V and 6 bases at J; junction bases unmatched: 6. As DNA, the CDR3 is TGTGCCAGCAGCCGGGACAGGGTAGCCGAGCAGTACTTC. Its protein is CASSRDRVAEQYF.

This clone was seen just once. The rearrangement links TRBV4-2 to TRBJ2-5, with D possibly being TRBD1 (5 bases). Per germline, CDR1 LGHNA and CDR2 YNFKEQ. This CDR3 contains 16 residues. Deletions cut 1 base from V and 7 bases from J, with 19 bases between. For the CDR3, the DNA is TGTGCCAGCAGCCAAGCAGGTTTGGGGATGACAGTGACCCAGTACTTC. It translates to CASSQAGLGMTVTQYF.

The chain joins TRBV15 to TRBJ2-7; a weak D match, TRBD1 (6 bases). The length of the CDR3 is 15 residues. The germline V and J ends were trimmed by 2 bases and 3 bases, with 14 bases remaining between them. The germline gives CDR1 LNHNV, CDR2 YYDKDF (reference sequence). CDR3 coding DNA: TGTGCCACCAGCAGACCAACAGGGCGAGGCTACGAGCAGTACTTC. Residues: CATSRPTGRGYEQYF. The whole variable domain, filled in from reference TRBV15 and TRBJ2-7, reads DAMVIQNPRYQVTQFGKPVTLSCSQTLNHNVMYWYQQKSSQAPKLLFHYYDKDFNNEADTPDNFQSRRPNTSFCFLDIRSPGLGDTAMYLCATSRPTGRGYEQYFGPGTRLTVT.

V and J are TRBV30 and TRBJ2-5; D is unresolved. Germline V gene lookup returns CDR1 GTSNPN and CDR2 SVGIG (reference sequence). V was pared by 3 bases and J by 2 bases, with 7 bases between. CDR3 length equals 12 residues. In DNA, the CDR3 is TGTGCCTGGAGCTTCAGACAAGAGACCCAGTACTTC. It is translated as CAWSFRQETQYF.

V usage is TRBV5-5 and J usage is TRBJ2-7; 8 bases agree with TRBD2. CDR1 and CDR2 (germline): SGHKS, YYEKEE (reference sequence). CDR3 length: 15 amino acids. V was pared by 1 base and J by 4 bases, with 7 bases of the junction left unmatched. CDR3 DNA sequence: TGTGCCAGCAGCTTGAGCGGGGGACTCGTATACGAGCAGTACTTC. It is translated as CASSLSGGLVYEQYF.

This chain uses TRBV7-9 with TRBJ1-4, with D perhaps matching TRBD1 (5 bases). Between the trimmed V and J ends, which lost 8 bases and 2 bases, there was a span of 9 bases. This CDR3 is built from 13 residues. CDR1 is SEHNR, CDR2 FQNEAQ, per germline (reference sequence). CDR3 sequence reads: CASAGRTNEKLFF. The CDR3 coding sequence is TGTGCCAGCGCGGGACGGACTAATGAAAAACTGTTTTTT.

This clone was found a few times. The gene calls are TRBV30 and TRBJ1-6; possibly TRBD1 for D (6 bases). CDR3 length: 15 amino acids. The germline gives CDR1 GTSNPN, CDR2 SVGIG (reference sequence). The V gene lost 4 bases and the J gene lost 7 bases, with 17 bases spanning the gap. The CDR3 DNA follows: TGTGCCTGGAATGGAAAGGACAGTGTGAATTCACCCCTCCACTTT. It specifies CAWNGKDSVNSPLHF.

The chain has TRBV7-9 and TRBJ1-5; D is possibly TRBD1 (5 bases). Between the trimmed V and J ends, which lost 5 bases and 4 bases, there was a span of 9 bases. The CDR3 is made up of 13 amino acids. CDR1 and CDR2 from the germline V gene are SEHNR and FQNEAQ (reference sequence). The CDR3 region is CASSLQANQPQHF. The CDR3 region has the DNA TGTGCCAGCAGCCTACAGGCTAATCAGCCCCAGCATTTT.

The CDR3 here is CAWGEKPISPLHF. In nucleotides, the CDR3 is TGTGCCTGGGGGGAGAAGCCGATCAGCCCCCTCCACTTT. This chain links TRBV30 with TRBJ1-6; D gene uncertain. The CDR3 totals 13 residues. From germline, CDR1 is GTSNPN and CDR2 SVGIG (reference sequence). The V end lost 5 bases, the J end lost 13 bases, and 18 bases lay between the germline ends. Using reference TRBV30 and TRBJ1-6 for the parts outside the CDR3, the full variable domain is SQTIHQWPATLVQPVGSPLSLECTVEGTSNPNLYWYRQAAGRGLQLLFYSVGIGQISSEVPQNLSASRPQDRQFILSSKKLLLSDSGFYLCAWGEKPISPLHFGNGTRLTVT.

The V call is TRBV5-6, the J call TRBJ2-1, with TRBD2 matching over 9 bases. CDR3 length: 17 residues. Per the germline V gene, CDR1 is SGHDT and CDR2 is YYEEEE. V was pared by 1 base and J by 4 bases, with 9 bases of the junction left unmatched. In DNA form, the CDR3 reads TGTGCCAGCAGCTTGTCGGCTAGCGGGGTAATTTACAATGAGCAGTTCTTC. Translation gives CASSLSASGVIYNEQFF.

The chain couples TRBV3-1 (or the pseudogene TRBV3-2) to TRBJ2-7, with 10 bases identical to TRBD1. Trimming took 0 bases from V and 6 from J; bases not matched to a gene: 8. The germline V gene encodes CDR1 LGHDT and CDR2 YNNKEL (reference sequence). The CDR3 runs to 16 residues. CDR3 nucleotides: TGTGCCAGCAGCCAAGATCAAGGGACAGGGGCCGGCGAGCAGTACTTC. Translating gives CASSQDQGTGAGEQYF.

There are a few counts of this clone. The rearrangement uses TRBV7-8 and TRBJ1-6, with D possibly matching TRBD1 (6 bases). Germline lookup yields CDR1 SGHVS and CDR2 FQNEAQ. CDR3 size: 14 residues. V was pared by 1 base and J by 7 bases, with 8 bases between. Here the CDR3 reads CASSLGDTNSPLHF. The CDR3 DNA follows: TGTGCCAGCAGCTTAGGGGACACCAATTCACCCCTCCACTTT.

The chain couples TRBV7-7 to TRBJ2-2, with 10 bases aligning to TRBD2. V trimming: 3 bases; J trimming: 5 bases; junction bases outside the gene matches: 3. CDR3 length equals 15 residues. CDR1 and CDR2 (germline): SSHAT, FNYEAQ (reference sequence). CDR3 in DNA: TGTGCCAGCAGCTTGGGTAGCGGGGGGACCGGGGAGCTGTTTTTT. Translated, it gives CASSLGSGGTGELFF.

This clone was recorded once. The chain joins TRBV6-5 to TRBJ1-2; no definite D call. Germline V gives CDR1 MNHEY, CDR2 SVGAGI. This CDR3 comprises 14 residues. V was clipped by 6 bases and J by 4 bases, with 15 bases between them. CDR3 in amino acids: CASRGGVLTYGYTF. CDR3 DNA: TGTGCCAGCAGGGGTGGAGTGCTAACCTATGGCTACACCTTC.

This clone was observed a few times. This chain connects TRBV27 to TRBJ2-2; no firm D call. Germline assignment: CDR1 MNHEY and CDR2 SMNVEV (reference sequence). V was pared by 3 bases and J by 5 bases, with 4 bases between. The CDR3 spans 12 residues. The CDR3 reads CASSFRTGELFF. CDR3 in DNA: TGTGCCAGCAGTTTCCGGACCGGGGAGCTGTTTTTT.